The present entry profiles one T cell receptor beta chain with its context. Antigen: not known. Germline values: CDR1 MNHNS, CDR2 SASEGT. The CDR3 loop spans 15 amino acids. V lost 6 bases, J lost 4 bases, and 10 bases stayed unmatched. The entry originates in a study of cytomegalovirus exposure and HLA in healthy donors. Study-wide background: An earlier analysis identified 100 million to 130 million unique TCR beta sequences in about 200 million T cells. Study findings and constraints: Reportedly, a later analysis found an Asian-associated ancestry cluster had fewer N-insertions than the approximately 670-donor mean.

Donors counted as nominally healthy when sampled, yet unrecorded immune exposures were likely. PCR used 60 Vbeta primers and 13 Jbeta primers. Assay: immunoSEQ multiplex PCR; the TCRdb copy retains only in-frame clones and omits some. Of over 85,000 clones detected, roughly 80% appear once; the ten largest clones hold 1.5% to 2.5%. The chain combines TRBV6-1 with TRBJ1-2; TRBD1 agrees at 8 bases. Sequences were obtained from PBMCs. The sequence came from a middle-aged man in good health and CMV-seronegative. Here the CDR3 reads CASRAMTGVGYGYTF. The CDR3 DNA sequence: TGTGCCAGCAGGGCTATGACAGGGGTGGGCTATGGCTACACCTTC.